Following are 27 T cell receptor beta chains from one sample sequenced in a study of regulatory T cells in long-lasting Graves disease. Time point: newly diagnosed GD, antithyroid drugs for less than 3 months. Extracted PBMC RNA gave rise to the TCR library. CDR3 regions were amplified by Arm-PCR using iRepertoire HTBI primers to build TCR beta libraries. TCRdb redid the calling of the multiplex PCR reads with MiXCR, one entry per CDR3 protein. The repertoire holds a few hundred thousand distinct CDR3 sequences, about 18% seen once, with about 14% in the top ten. These same records also appear under a second study, on T cells in Graves' hyperthyroidism and ophthalmopathy.

The source was peripheral blood mononuclear cells (PBMCs), collected at new diagnosis, from a patient treated with antithyroid drugs. The origin of the receptors is a woman younger than 45 with Graves disease.

This clonotype was detected ten times or more. DNA of the CDR3: TGTGCCAGCAGCGTATCAACGGGGGAGGCTTACGAGCAGTACTTC. This translates into CASSVSTGEAYEQYF. V gene TRBV9 combines with J gene TRBJ2-7; D perhaps matches TRBD2 (6 bases). The CDR3 length is 15 residues. Looked up from germline, CDR1 is SGDLS and CDR2 is YYNGEE. The V gene lost 1 base and the J gene lost 4 bases, with 15 bases spanning the gap.

V and J are TRBV27 and TRBJ2-7; a weak D match, TRBD1 (5 bases). Germline V CDR1 and CDR2: MNHEY, SMNVEV (reference sequence). CDR3 length: 13 residues. The V and J ends lost 6 bases and 3 bases respectively, with 12 bases between them. For the CDR3, the DNA is TGTGCCAGCAGCTTACGACAGCTCTACGAGCAGTACTTC. Translation: CASSLRQLYEQYF.

The chain links TRBV12-3 or TRBV12-4 to TRBJ1-1, with D maybe TRBD1 (6 bases). Trimming pared 1 base from V and 11 bases from J, leaving 17 bases between. The CDR3 is 14 residues long. The CDR3 DNA sequence: TGTGCCAGCAGTTTAGGGGGGGGCGAGGTCTGGGCTTTCTTT. It yields the protein CASSLGGGEVWAFF.

This chain joins TRBV4-1 and TRBJ2-1; 12 bases align to TRBD1. Trimming at V came to 6 bases and at J to 5 bases, leaving 5 bases not matched to a gene. This CDR3 comprises 15 residues. Germline V gives CDR1 MGHRA, CDR2 YSYEKL. CDR3: CASRAGTGGHNEQFF. The CDR3, as DNA: TGCGCCAGCAGAGCCGGGACAGGGGGCCACAATGAGCAGTTCTTC.

The V gene is TRBV6-5, the J gene TRBJ1-1; D not certain. The CDR3 consists of 15 residues. CDR1 MNHEY and CDR2 SVGAGI come from the germline V gene. The V and J ends lost 2 bases and 0 bases respectively, with 10 bases between them. CDR3 in amino acids: CASSYTISLNTEAFF. DNA for the CDR3: TGTGCCAGCAGTTACACCATTAGCTTGAACACTGAAGCTTTCTTT.

This clonotype was recorded a few times. It may be a read error: a sequence one base away is much more abundant. The chain has TRBV3-1 and TRBJ2-7, with 7 bases lining up with TRBD1. The germline CDR1 and CDR2 sequences are LGHDT and YNNKEL (reference sequence). The CDR3 contains 13 residues. In DNA form, the CDR3 reads TGTGCCTGCAGCCAAGACAGGGACCACGAGCAGTACTTC. Protein: CACSQDRDHEQYF.

In its sample, this clonotype was seen many times. Written as DNA, the CDR3 is TGTGCCAGCAGCTTGCTGGCCCTCTCTGGAAACACCATATATTTT. Translation: CASSLLALSGNTIYF. The rearrangement joins TRBV5-6 to TRBJ1-3; D gene ambiguous. The V gene lost 1 base and the J gene lost 0 bases, with 8 bases spanning the gap. Germline V gives CDR1 SGHDT, CDR2 YYEEEE. CDR3 length: 15 residues.

In this sample, this clonotype turned up many times. The genes are TRBV6-2 or TRBV6-3 and TRBJ1-1; no firm D call. Germline V lookup: CDR1 MNHEY, CDR2 SVGEGT. The CDR3 extends over 13 amino acids. The V end lost 6 bases, the J end lost 1 base, and 9 bases lay between the germline ends. The CDR3 DNA reads as TGTGCCAGCAGAATGTCTTCGAACACTGAAGCTTTCTTT. This encodes CASRMSSNTEAFF.

DNA of the CDR3: TGTGCCAGTAGTATGGAAGGAGTCGTGGCTAATGAAAAACTGTTTTTT. Protein sequence: CASSMEGVVANEKLFF. The chain links TRBV19 to TRBJ1-4; D is uncertain. Germline V gene data show CDR1 as LNHDA and CDR2 as SQIVND (reference sequence). The CDR3 length is 16 residues. Trimming took off 3 bases at V and 3 bases at J, with 14 bases between the two ends.

Details on this clonotype: A far larger clone differs by one base, so this is likely a read error. V gene TRBV2 combines with J gene TRBJ2-1; 7 nucleotides agree with TRBD1. With 6 bases clipped from V and 10 bases from J, the junction kept 18 bases outside the gene matches. CDR3 length: 16 amino acids. Germline CDR1 reads SNHLY; CDR2 reads FYNNEI. The CDR3 sequence: CASRSYTGTVTYEQFF. As DNA, the CDR3 is TGTGCCAGCAGGAGTTATACCGGGACAGTAACCTACGAGCAGTTCTTC.

This clonotype was seen ten or more times. This chain joins TRBV12-3 or TRBV12-4 and TRBJ2-5; possibly TRBD2 for D (6 bases). CDR3 length: 16 residues. V was cut by 6 bases and J by 5 bases, with 22 bases left in between. CDR3 sequence (DNA): TGTGCCAGCAGCCCACCGCGGGACCTAAACACGGAGACCCAGTACTTC. It is translated as CASSPPRDLNTETQYF.

The genes are TRBV5-1 and TRBJ2-1; TRBD2 aligns across 8 bases. Per germline, CDR1 SGHRS and CDR2 YFSETQ. The CDR3 covers 16 residues. V shed 0 bases, J shed 9 bases, and the junction held 11 bases outside the gene matches. CDR3: CASSLEAGGGVGEQFF. The CDR3 DNA is TGCGCCAGCAGCTTGGAGGCGGGAGGCGGGGTGGGTGAGCAGTTCTTC.

This clonotype was picked up many times. The genes are TRBV20-1 and TRBJ2-3; 8 nucleotides line up with TRBD2. The germline V gene has CDR1 DFQATT and CDR2 SNEGSKA (reference sequence). There are 12 residues in the CDR3. J was trimmed by 6 bases and V by 3 bases; bases with no gene match: 2. This CDR3 is CSASGGADTQYF. The CDR3 nucleotides read TGCAGTGCTAGCGGGGGGGCGGATACGCAGTATTTT.

This clonotype came up many times. J is TRBJ1-1 and V is TRBV6-1; 8 bases fit TRBD1. CDR3 length equals 15 residues. Germline CDR1 reads MNHNS; CDR2 reads SASEGT. The trim removed 0 bases at V and 5 bases at J, leaving 5 bases unmatched. The CDR3, as DNA: TGTGCCAGCAGTGAAGCAAGGACAGGGAAAACTGAAGCTTTCTTT. Translation: CASSEARTGKTEAFF.

This clonotype was recorded many times. The CDR3: CASSVSGGFTYEQYF. The CDR3 coding sequence is TGTGCCAGCAGCGTTAGCGGGGGGTTTACCTACGAGCAGTACTTC. The chain employs TRBV7-8 and TRBJ2-7, with 10 bases matching TRBD2. The germline V gene encodes CDR1 SGHVS and CDR2 FQNEAQ. V lost 5 bases to trimming and J lost 2 bases; unmatched junction nucleotides: 6. CDR3 length equals 15 residues. The full variable domain, with the rest looked up from reference TRBV7-8 and TRBJ2-7, is GAGVSQSPRYKVAKRGQDVALRCDPISGHVSLFWYQQALGQGPEFLTYFQNEAQLDKSGLPSDRFFAERPEGSVSTLKIQRTQQEDSAVYLCASSVSGGFTYEQYFGPGTRLTVT.

This clonotype was observed many times. This chain connects TRBV14 to TRBJ1-1; possibly TRBD1 for D (6 bases). CDR3 size: 16 residues. The ends were cut back, 0 bases at V and 6 bases at J, with 17 bases in the middle. CDR1 and CDR2 from the germline V gene are SGHDN and FVKESK. The CDR3 loop is CASSQDQPGARSEAFF. The CDR3 nucleotides read TGTGCCAGCAGCCAAGATCAGCCGGGGGCGAGGTCTGAAGCTTTCTTT.

This clonotype was detected many times. This rearrangement joins TRBV18 to TRBJ2-5; no firm D call. The germline V and J ends were trimmed by 3 bases and 5 bases, with 13 bases remaining between them. This CDR3 spans 14 amino acids. Looked up from germline, CDR1 is KGHSH and CDR2 is LQKENI. This CDR3 reads CASSPGSSRETQYF. CDR3 nucleotide sequence: TGTGCCAGCTCACCGGGTAGTTCAAGGGAGACCCAGTACTTC.

The chain links TRBV7-2 to TRBJ2-1, with D unclear. This CDR3 comprises 14 residues. With 5 bases removed from V and 8 bases from J, the gap between germline ends came to 16 bases. Looked up from germline, CDR1 is SGHTA and CDR2 is FQGNSA. The CDR3 DNA reads as TGTGCCAGCAGCGCAAGAAGCTACAATGATGAGCAGTTCTTC. This encodes CASSARSYNDEQFF.

This clonotype was observed many times. This chain links TRBV14 with TRBJ1-1; unclear D gene. The V gene's germline CDR1 is SGHDN and CDR2 FVKESK. V lost 0 bases to trimming and J lost 4 bases, with 12 bases between them. The CDR3 runs to 15 residues. The CDR3 nucleotides read TGTGCCAGCAGCCAAGATTTGCTGGGAGGCACTGAAGCTTTCTTT. It encodes CASSQDLLGGTEAFF.

Comment on this clonotype: This may be a read error: a much more frequent sequence differs by one nucleotide. CDR3 nucleotide sequence: TGTGCCAGCAGTTTAGATCTCCCAGGGGCATACAATGAGCAGTCCTTC. This codes for CASSLDLPGAYNEQSF. The rearrangement links TRBV27 to TRBJ2-1; TRBD1 might be the D (6 bases). Germline-derived CDR1 and CDR2 are MNHEY and SMNVEV (reference sequence). The CDR3 length is 16 residues.

This clonotype was detected many times. The junction departs from germline at one end; a sequencing error may be responsible. The V and J genes are TRBV5-1 and TRBJ1-6; D is unclear. CDR3 size: 14 residues. From germline, CDR1 is SGHRS and CDR2 YFSETQ. CDR3 protein: CASSPPVGNSPLHF. The DNA for the CDR3 is TGTGCCAGCAGCCCACCCGTGGGAAATTCACCCCTCCACTTT.

This clonotype showed up many times. The V call is TRBV7-9, the J call TRBJ2-5; maybe TRBD1 (6 bases). Per germline, CDR1 SEHNR and CDR2 FQNEAQ (reference sequence). This CDR3 has 15 residues. V was trimmed by 0 bases and J by 7 bases, leaving 15 bases between them. The DNA for the CDR3 is TGTGCCAGCAGCTTAGCCTCCGGGACATCGGGGACCCAGTACTTC. It is translated as CASSLASGTSGTQYF.

The V and J genes are TRBV12-3 or TRBV12-4 and TRBJ2-3; D unresolved. Trimming stripped 3 bases from V and 5 bases from J, with 6 bases between. The CDR3 contains 12 residues. CDR3 residues: CASSFGQDTQYF. In DNA form, the CDR3 reads TGTGCCAGCAGTTTTGGTCAAGATACGCAGTATTTT.

The chain is built from TRBV6-2 or TRBV6-3 and TRBJ1-5, with 8 bases aligning to TRBD1. Germline loops: CDR1 MNHEY, CDR2 SVGEGT. With V trimmed by 7 bases and J by 2 bases, 13 bases remained unmatched. This CDR3 contains 17 residues. The CDR3 DNA reads as TGTGCCAGCACGGGTAGGGGCGACAGGGGTCGCAATCAGCCCCAGCATTTT. Protein product: CASTGRGDRGRNQPQHF.

This clonotype turned up a few times. The V gene is TRBV19, the J gene TRBJ2-2; a weak D match, TRBD1 (6 bases). This CDR3 is built from 14 residues. The ends were cut back, 4 bases at V and 5 bases at J, with 11 bases in the middle. CDR1 LNHDA and CDR2 SQIVND come from the germline V gene (reference sequence). CDR3: CASSRGQGTGELFF. The DNA for the CDR3 is TGTGCCAGTAGTAGAGGGCAGGGGACCGGGGAGCTGTTTTTT.

This clonotype was observed many times. The rearrangement links TRBV12-3 or TRBV12-4 to TRBJ1-4; D gene unclear. The ends were cut back, 7 bases at V and 0 bases at J, with 12 bases in the middle. This CDR3 is 15 amino acids long. The CDR3 bases are TGTGCCAGCAACAACAGAGGACCAACTAATGAAAAACTGTTTTTT. The encoded protein is CASNNRGPTNEKLFF.

This clonotype was counted many times. The rearrangement uses TRBV12-3 or TRBV12-4 and TRBJ1-1; D unclear. CDR3 length: 11 residues. V gave up 5 bases and J gave up 3 bases, with 4 bases separating them. CDR3 protein: CASSKYTEAFF. CDR3 nucleotides: TGTGCCAGCAGTAAGTACACTGAAGCTTTCTTT.